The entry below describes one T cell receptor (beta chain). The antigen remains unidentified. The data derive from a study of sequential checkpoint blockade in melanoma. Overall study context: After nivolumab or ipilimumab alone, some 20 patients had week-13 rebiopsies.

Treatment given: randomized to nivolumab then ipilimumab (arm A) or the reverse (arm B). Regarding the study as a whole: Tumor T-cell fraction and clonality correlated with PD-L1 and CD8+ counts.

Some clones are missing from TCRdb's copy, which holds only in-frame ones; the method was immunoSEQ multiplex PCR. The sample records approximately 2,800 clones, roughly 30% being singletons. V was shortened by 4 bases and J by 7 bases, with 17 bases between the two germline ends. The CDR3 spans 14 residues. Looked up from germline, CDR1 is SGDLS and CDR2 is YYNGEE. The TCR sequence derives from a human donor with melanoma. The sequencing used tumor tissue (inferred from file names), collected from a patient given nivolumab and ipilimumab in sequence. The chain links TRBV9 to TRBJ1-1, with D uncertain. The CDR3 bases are TGTGCCAGCAGCCCCCGGACGGACGCTGGTGAAGCTTTCTTT. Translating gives CASSPRTDAGEAFF.